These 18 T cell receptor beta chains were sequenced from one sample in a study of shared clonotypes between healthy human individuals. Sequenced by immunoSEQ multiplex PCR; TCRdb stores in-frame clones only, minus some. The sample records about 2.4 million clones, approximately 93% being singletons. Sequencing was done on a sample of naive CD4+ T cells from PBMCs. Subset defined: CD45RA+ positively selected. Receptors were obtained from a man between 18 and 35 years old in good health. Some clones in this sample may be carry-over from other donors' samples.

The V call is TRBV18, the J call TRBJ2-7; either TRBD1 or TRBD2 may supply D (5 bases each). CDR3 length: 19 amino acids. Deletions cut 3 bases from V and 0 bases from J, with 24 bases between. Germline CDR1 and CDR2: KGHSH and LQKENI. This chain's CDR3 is CASSPGVGHRRATSYEQYF. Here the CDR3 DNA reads TGTGCCAGCTCACCCGGTGTGGGGCACAGGCGGGCCACCTCCTACGAGCAGTACTTC. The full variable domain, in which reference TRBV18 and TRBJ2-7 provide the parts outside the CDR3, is NAGVMQNPRHLVRRRGQEARLRCSPMKGHSHVYWYRQLPEEGLKFMVYLQKENIIDESGMPKERFSAEFPKEGPSILRIQQVVRGDSAAYFCASSPGVGHRRATSYEQYFGPGTRLTVT.

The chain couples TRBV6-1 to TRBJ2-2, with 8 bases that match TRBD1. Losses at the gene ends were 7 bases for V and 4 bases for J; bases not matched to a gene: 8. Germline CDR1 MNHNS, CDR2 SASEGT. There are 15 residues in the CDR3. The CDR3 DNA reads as TGTGCCAGCAACGAGGACAGGGCCCTCACCGGGGAGCTGTTTTTT. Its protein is CASNEDRALTGELFF.

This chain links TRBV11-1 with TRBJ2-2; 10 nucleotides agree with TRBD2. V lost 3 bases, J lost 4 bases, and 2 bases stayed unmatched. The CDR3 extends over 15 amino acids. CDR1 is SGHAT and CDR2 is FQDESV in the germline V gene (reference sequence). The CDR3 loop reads CASSFLAGATGELFF. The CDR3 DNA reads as TGTGCCAGCAGCTTCCTAGCGGGAGCCACCGGGGAGCTGTTTTTT.

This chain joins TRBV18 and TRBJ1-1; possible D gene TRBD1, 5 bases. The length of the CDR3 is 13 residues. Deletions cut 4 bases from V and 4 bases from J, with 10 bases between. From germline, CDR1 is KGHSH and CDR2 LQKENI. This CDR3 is CASSRGAGTEAFF. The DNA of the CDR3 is TGTGCCAGCTCACGAGGGGCGGGCACTGAAGCTTTCTTT.

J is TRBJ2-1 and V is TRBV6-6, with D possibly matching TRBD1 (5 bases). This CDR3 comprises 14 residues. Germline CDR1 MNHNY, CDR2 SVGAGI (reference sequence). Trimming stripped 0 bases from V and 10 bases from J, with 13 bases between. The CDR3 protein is CASSYSIERQEQFF. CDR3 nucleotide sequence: TGTGCCAGCAGTTACTCGATCGAGAGACAGGAGCAGTTCTTC.

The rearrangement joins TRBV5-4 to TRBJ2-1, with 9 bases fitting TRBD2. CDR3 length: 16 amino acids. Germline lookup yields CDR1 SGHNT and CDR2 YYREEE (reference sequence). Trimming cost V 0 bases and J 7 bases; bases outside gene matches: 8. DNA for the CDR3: TGTGCCAGCAGCTTGGATGGGACTAGCTTTCCTAATGAGCAGTTCTTC. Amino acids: CASSLDGTSFPNEQFF.

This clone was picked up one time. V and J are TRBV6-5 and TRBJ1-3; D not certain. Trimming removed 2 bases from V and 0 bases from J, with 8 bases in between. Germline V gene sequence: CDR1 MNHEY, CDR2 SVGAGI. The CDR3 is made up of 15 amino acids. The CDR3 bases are TGTGCCAGCAGTTACCGCCCGTCCTCTGGAAACACCATATATTTT. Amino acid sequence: CASSYRPSSGNTIYF.

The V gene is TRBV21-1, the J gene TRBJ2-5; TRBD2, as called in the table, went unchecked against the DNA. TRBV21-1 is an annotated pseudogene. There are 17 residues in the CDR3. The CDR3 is CASSKILAGVPRETQYF. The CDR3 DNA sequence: TGTGCCAGCAGCAAAATCTTAGCGGGAGTCCCTCGAGAGACCCAGTACTTC.

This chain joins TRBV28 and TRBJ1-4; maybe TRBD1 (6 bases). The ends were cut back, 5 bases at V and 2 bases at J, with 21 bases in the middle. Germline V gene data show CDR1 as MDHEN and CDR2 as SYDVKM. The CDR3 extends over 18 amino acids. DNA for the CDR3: TGTGCCAGCAGTGTGGCGTACGGGGGCTGGGGGACTAATGAAAAACTGTTTTTT. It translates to CASSVAYGGWGTNEKLFF.

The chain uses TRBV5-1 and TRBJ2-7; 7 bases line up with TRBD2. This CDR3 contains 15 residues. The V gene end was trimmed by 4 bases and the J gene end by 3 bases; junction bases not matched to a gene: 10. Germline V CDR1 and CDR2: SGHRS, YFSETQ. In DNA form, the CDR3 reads TGCGCCAGCAGCGCAGCGGGAACAGGTTTCTACGAGCAGTACTTC. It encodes CASSAAGTGFYEQYF.

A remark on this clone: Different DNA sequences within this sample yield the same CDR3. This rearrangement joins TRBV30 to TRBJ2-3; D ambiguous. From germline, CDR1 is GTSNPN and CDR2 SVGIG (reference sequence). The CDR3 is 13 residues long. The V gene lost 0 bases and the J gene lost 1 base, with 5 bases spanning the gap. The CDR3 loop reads CAWSVLGTDTQYF. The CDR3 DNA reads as TGTGCCTGGAGTGTACTTGGCACAGATACGCAGTATTTT.

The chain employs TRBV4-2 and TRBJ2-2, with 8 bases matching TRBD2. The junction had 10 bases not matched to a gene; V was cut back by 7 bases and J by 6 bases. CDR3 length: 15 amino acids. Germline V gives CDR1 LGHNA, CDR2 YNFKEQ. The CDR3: CASTLSRGGSGELFF. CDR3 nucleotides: TGTGCCAGCACCCTCTCCCGCGGGGGGTCCGGGGAGCTGTTTTTT.

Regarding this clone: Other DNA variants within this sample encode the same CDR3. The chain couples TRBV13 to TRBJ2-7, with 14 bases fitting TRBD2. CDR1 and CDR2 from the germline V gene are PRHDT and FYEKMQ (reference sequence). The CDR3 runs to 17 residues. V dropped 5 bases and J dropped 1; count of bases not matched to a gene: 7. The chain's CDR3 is CASSPRTSGRKSYEQYF. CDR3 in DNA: TGTGCCAGCAGCCCTCGGACTAGCGGGAGGAAGTCCTACGAGCAGTACTTC.

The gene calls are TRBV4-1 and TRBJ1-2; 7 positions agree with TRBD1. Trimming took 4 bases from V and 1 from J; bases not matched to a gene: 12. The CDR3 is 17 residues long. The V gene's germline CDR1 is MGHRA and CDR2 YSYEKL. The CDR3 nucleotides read TGCGCCAGCAGCCGGGGGGAGGGGACAGAGTATAACTATGGCTACACCTTC. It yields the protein CASSRGEGTEYNYGYTF.

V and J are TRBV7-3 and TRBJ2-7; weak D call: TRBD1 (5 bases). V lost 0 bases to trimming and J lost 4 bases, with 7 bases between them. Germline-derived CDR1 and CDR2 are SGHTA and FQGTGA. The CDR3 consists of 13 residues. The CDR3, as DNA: TGTGCCAGCAGCTTAACCAGGGCTTACGAGCAGTACTTC. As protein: CASSLTRAYEQYF.

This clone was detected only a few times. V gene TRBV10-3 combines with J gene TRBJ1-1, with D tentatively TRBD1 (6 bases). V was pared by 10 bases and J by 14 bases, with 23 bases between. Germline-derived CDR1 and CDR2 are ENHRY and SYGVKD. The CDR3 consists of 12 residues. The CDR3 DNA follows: TGTGCCACCCTCATGCCACAGGGCCGAGGCTTCTTT. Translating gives CATLMPQGRGFF.

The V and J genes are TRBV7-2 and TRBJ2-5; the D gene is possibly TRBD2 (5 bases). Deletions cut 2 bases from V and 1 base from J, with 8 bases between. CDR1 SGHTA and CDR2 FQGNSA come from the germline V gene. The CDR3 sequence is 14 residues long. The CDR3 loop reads CASSLQRSQETQYF. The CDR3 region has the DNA TGTGCCAGCAGCTTACAGCGGAGCCAAGAGACCCAGTACTTC.

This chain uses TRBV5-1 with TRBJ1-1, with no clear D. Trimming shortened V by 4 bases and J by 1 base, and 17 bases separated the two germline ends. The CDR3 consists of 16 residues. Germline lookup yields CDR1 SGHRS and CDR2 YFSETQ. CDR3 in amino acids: CASSTNEPRRNTEAFF. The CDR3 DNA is TGCGCCAGCAGCACAAACGAGCCTCGGAGGAACACTGAAGCTTTCTTT.